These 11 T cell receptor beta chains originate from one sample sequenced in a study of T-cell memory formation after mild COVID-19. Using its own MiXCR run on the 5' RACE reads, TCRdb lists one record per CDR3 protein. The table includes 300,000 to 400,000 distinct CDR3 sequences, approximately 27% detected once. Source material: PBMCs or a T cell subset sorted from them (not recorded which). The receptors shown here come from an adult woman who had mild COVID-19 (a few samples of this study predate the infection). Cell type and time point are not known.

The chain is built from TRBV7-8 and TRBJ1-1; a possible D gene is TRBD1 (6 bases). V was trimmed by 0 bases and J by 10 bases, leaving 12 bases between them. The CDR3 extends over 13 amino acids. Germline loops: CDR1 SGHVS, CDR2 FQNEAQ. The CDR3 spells CASSLAEQGRAFF. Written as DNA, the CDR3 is TGTGCCAGCAGCTTAGCGGAACAGGGACGAGCTTTCTTT.

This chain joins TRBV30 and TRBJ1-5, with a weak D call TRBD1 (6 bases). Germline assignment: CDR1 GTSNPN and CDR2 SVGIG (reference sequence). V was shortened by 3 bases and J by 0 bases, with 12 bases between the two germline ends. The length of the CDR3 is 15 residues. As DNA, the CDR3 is TGTGCCTGGAGCTTAGACAGGACTAGCAATCAGCCCCAGCATTTT. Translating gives CAWSLDRTSNQPQHF.

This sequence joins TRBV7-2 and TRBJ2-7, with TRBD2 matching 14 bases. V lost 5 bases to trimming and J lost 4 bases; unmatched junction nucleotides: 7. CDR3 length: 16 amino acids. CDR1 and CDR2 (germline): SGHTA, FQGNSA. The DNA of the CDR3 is TGTGCCAGCAGCCTCGGTGGGACTAGCGGGAGATACGAGCAGTACTTC. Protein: CASSLGGTSGRYEQYF.

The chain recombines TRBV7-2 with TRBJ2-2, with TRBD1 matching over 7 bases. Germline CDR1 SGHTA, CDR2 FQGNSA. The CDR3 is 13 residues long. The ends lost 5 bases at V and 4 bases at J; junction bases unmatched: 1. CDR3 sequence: CASSHRGTGELFF. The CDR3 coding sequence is TGTGCCAGCAGCCACAGGGGCACCGGGGAGCTGTTTTTT.

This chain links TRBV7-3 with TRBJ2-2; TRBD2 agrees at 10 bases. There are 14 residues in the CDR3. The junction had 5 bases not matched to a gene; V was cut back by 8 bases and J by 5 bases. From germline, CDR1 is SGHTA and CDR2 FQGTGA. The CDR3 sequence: CASASGGRTGELFF. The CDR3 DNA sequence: TGTGCCAGCGCTAGCGGGGGACGAACCGGGGAGCTGTTTTTT.

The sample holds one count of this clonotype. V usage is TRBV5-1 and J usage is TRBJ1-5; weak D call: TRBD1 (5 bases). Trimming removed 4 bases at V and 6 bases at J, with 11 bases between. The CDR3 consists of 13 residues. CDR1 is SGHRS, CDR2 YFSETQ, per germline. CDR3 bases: TGCGCCAGCAGCGCCGCTCAGGGTCAGCCCCAGCATTTT. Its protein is CASSAAQGQPQHF.

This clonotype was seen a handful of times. In DNA form, the CDR3 reads TGTGCCACCAGTGAGGGACAGGGGGCCTACGAGCAGTACTTC. It translates to CATSEGQGAYEQYF. The chain has TRBV24-1 and TRBJ2-7; the match to TRBD1 covers 11 bases. Germline V gene lookup returns CDR1 KGHDR and CDR2 SFDVKD. This CDR3 is built from 14 residues. V gave up 4 bases and J gave up 2 bases; unmatched junction bases: 0.

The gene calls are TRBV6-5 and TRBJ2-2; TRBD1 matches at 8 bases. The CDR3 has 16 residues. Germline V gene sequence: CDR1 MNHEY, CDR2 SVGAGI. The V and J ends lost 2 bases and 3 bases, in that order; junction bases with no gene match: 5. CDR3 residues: CASSYGSGGHTGELFF. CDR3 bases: TGTGCCAGCAGTTACGGCTCAGGGGGCCACACCGGGGAGCTGTTTTTT.

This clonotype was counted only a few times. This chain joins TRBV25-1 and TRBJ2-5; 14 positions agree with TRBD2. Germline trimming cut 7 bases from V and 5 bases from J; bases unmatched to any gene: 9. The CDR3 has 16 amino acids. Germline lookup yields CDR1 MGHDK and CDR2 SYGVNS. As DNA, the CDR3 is TGTGCCAGCAACCTAGGGACTAGCGGGGGAGGGGAGACCCAGTACTTC. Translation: CASNLGTSGGGETQYF.

The DNA for the CDR3 is TGTGCCTGGAGTGCTGGACTAGCGGTCACAGATACGCAGTATTTT. It yields the protein CAWSAGLAVTDTQYF. The gene calls are TRBV30 and TRBJ2-3; TRBD2 aligns across 10 bases. This CDR3 is 15 amino acids long. Germline CDR1 is GTSNPN and CDR2 is SVGIG (reference sequence). The trim removed 1 base at V and 2 bases at J, leaving 3 bases unmatched.

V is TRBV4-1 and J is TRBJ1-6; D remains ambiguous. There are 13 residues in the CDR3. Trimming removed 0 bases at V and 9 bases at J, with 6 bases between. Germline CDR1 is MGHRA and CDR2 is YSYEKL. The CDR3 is CASSQERASPLHF. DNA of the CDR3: TGCGCCAGCAGCCAAGAAAGGGCTTCACCCCTCCACTTT.